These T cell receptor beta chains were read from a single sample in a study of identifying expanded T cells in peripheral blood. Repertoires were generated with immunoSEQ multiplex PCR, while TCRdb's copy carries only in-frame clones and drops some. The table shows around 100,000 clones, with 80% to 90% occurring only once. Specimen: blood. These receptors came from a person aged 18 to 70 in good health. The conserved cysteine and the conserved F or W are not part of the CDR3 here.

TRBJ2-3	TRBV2	ASSDLTDTQY
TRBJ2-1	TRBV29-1	SVEETLTYNEQF
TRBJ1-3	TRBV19	ASSSRTFSGNTIY
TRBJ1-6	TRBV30	AWTEDYNSPLH
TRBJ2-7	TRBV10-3	AISESSLAGGTTYEQY
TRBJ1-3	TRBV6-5	ASRYGTTGNTIY
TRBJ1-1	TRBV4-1	ASSTGSGVMNTEAF
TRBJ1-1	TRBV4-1	ASSQVPGGAAEAF
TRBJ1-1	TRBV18	ASSPNEGWANSEAF
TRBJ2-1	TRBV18	ASSPRQDYNEQF
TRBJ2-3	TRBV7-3	ASSLRDRVAGTDTQY
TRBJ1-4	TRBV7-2	ASTLGQFGEKLF
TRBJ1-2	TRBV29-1	SVGTEVYGYT
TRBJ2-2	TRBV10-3	ATEGAGKARNGELF
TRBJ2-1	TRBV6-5	ASRMGLGAGNEQF
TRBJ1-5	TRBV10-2	ASSEMAQPQH
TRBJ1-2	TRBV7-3	ASSLKGGDNYGYT
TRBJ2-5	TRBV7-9	ASSLVPRDQETQY
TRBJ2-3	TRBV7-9	ASATAGGGTDTQY
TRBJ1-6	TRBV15	ATSRPGQYNSPLH
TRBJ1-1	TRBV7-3	ASSSATGQAEAF
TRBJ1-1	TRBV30	AWRLTGLEGKAF
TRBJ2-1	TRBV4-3	ASSQEWPSGRSYNEQF
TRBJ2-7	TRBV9	ASSVGRGVGEQY
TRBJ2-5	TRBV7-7	ASSLERGEQETQY
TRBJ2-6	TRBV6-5	ASSYRGQSGANVLT
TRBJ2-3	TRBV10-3	AISERGEYTQY
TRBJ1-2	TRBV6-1	ASSEVAGGGGYT
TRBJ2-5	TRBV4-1	ASSHGQGQETQY
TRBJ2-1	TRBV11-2	ASRLGQSSYNEQF
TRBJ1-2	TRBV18	ASSTSTGILYGYT
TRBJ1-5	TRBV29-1	SVESGGGSQPQH
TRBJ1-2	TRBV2	ASSEAGGGVYGGYT
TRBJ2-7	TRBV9	ASSEGGRAHEQY
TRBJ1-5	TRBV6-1	ASSQGAGNQPQH
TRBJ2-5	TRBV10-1	ASSTGQQETQY
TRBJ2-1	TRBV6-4	ASRETSGGANEQF
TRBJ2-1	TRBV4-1	ASSHGTAEQF
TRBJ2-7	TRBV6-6	ASSYPGYEQY
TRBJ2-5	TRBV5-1	ASSSSGAQETQY
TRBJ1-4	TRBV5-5	ASSSGQGASKLF
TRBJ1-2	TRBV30	AWSVRSFYGYT
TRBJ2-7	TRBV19	ASSTIQGAPYEQY
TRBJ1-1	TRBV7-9	ASSLTGPGQMVAF
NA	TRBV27	ASRRDRGSEQY
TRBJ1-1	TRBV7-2	ASSLLRGTEAF
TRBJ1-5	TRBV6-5	ASTSERGQPQH
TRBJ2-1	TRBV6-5	ASSAPGTGRYEQF
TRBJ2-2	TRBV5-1	ASRPTGDTGELF
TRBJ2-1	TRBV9	ASSVGGGAHNEQF
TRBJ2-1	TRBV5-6	ASSLDALAGGSYNEQF
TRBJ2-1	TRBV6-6	ASSYDGTGGHEQF
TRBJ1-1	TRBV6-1	ASERGWDTEAF
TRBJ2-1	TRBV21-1	ASSKGRTSGFYNEQF